The 15 T cell receptor beta chains below all came from one sample that was sequenced in a study of monozygotic twins with inflammatory bowel disease. TCRdb derives one entry per CDR3 protein from the 5' RACE reads, leaving out DNA. The sample includes 300,000 to 400,000 distinct CDR3 sequences. Specimen: blood. All receptors come from a human donor with ulcerative colitis or Crohn's disease, or a healthy co-twin of an affected twin (not recorded which).

V and J are TRBV5-1 and TRBJ2-1; TCRdb lists TRBD1, though no DNA is available to test this call. CDR1 is SGHRS and CDR2 is YFSETQ in the germline V gene. The CDR3 has 15 residues. The CDR3 here is CASSLTGQGTNVQFF.

The genes are TRBV28 and TRBJ1-1; TCRdb proposes TRBD1, but this gene call is untestable without DNA. The CDR3 loop spans 16 amino acids. Germline lookup yields CDR1 MDHEN and CDR2 SYDVKM. CDR3 in amino acids: CASSPEVWGANTEAFF.

The V gene is TRBV29-1, the J gene TRBJ2-3; TCRdb lists TRBD1, though no DNA is available to test this call. The CDR3 loop spans 13 amino acids. Germline CDR1 SQVTM, CDR2 ANQGSEA. The CDR3 loop reads CSVVGGVSDTQYF.

The chain couples TRBV27 to TRBJ2-5. The CDR3 is made up of 13 amino acids. Germline V gene data show CDR1 as MNHEY and CDR2 as SMNVEV (reference sequence). The CDR3 region is CASSLDSEEPQYF.

This chain links TRBV6-5 with TRBJ1-6; TCRdb calls TRBD1, which cannot be checked without DNA. The CDR3 runs 18 residues. Germline CDR1 reads MNHEY; CDR2 reads SVGAGI. The CDR3 reads CASSYGAAAGSGTSPLHF.

The genes are TRBV18 and TRBJ1-5; TCRdb selects TRBD1, and the lack of DNA leaves this call unchecked. Germline loops: CDR1 KGHSH, CDR2 LQKENI. The CDR3 extends over 15 amino acids. The CDR3 spells CASSPQGAPNQPQHF.

The CDR3 sequence is CASSLAGQGWNGYTF. The J gene is TRBJ1-2, the V gene TRBV7-9; no DNA is available, so the TRBD1 call from TCRdb remains unchecked. Germline CDR1 SEHNR, CDR2 FQNEAQ (reference sequence). CDR3 length equals 15 residues. Full variable domain (outside the CDR3, taken from reference TRBV7-9 and TRBJ1-2): DTGVSQNPRHKITKRGQNVTFRCDPISEHNRLYWYRQTLGQGPEFLTYFQNEAQLEKSRLLSDRFSAERPKGSFSTLEIQRTEQGDSAMYLCASSLAGQGWNGYTFGSGTRLTVV.

V is TRBV7-2 and J is TRBJ1-3. Germline V gene data show CDR1 as SGHTA and CDR2 as FQGNSA. The CDR3 length is 14 residues. CDR3 in amino acids: CASSLIRSGNTIYF.

V usage is TRBV6-1 and J usage is TRBJ2-3; checking the TCRdb D call of TRBD1 is not possible without DNA. The length of the CDR3 is 17 residues. The germline V gene encodes CDR1 MNHNS and CDR2 SASEGT. CDR3 sequence: CASMRDRGRDAADTQYF.

The chain combines TRBV5-1 with TRBJ2-3; the D call of TRBD2 rests on TCRdb alone, since no DNA is present to check it. The germline gives CDR1 SGHRS, CDR2 YFSETQ. CDR3 length: 14 amino acids. The CDR3 reads CASAPSGTTDTQYF.

The V and J genes are TRBV12-3 or TRBV12-4 and TRBJ1-2; TCRdb lists TRBD1, though no DNA is available to test this call. The CDR3 loop spans 17 amino acids. The CDR3 here is CASSWTSIGQGARGYTF.

CDR3 sequence: CASSEGASNIQYF. This chain connects TRBV4-3 to TRBJ2-4; the TCRdb call, TRBD1, lacks DNA for checking. The CDR3 spans 13 residues. From germline, CDR1 is LGHNA and CDR2 YSLEER.

This chain links TRBV7-9 with TRBJ2-5; TCRdb calls TRBD1, which cannot be checked without DNA. This CDR3 comprises 16 residues. Looked up from germline, CDR1 is SEHNR and CDR2 is FQNEAQ (reference sequence). CDR3 region: CASSLTSGTLLETQYF.

The rearrangement uses TRBV6-2 or TRBV6-3 and TRBJ2-1. Germline V CDR1 and CDR2: MNHEY, SVGEGT. This CDR3 spans 16 amino acids. The CDR3 sequence: CASSYSAGRSYNEQFF.

The genes are TRBV7-9 and TRBJ1-6; TCRdb's D call of TRBD1 is untestable without DNA. The CDR3 runs 17 residues. Germline CDR1 is SEHNR and CDR2 is FQNEAQ (reference sequence). CDR3 loop: CASSLLWGAGPISPLHF.